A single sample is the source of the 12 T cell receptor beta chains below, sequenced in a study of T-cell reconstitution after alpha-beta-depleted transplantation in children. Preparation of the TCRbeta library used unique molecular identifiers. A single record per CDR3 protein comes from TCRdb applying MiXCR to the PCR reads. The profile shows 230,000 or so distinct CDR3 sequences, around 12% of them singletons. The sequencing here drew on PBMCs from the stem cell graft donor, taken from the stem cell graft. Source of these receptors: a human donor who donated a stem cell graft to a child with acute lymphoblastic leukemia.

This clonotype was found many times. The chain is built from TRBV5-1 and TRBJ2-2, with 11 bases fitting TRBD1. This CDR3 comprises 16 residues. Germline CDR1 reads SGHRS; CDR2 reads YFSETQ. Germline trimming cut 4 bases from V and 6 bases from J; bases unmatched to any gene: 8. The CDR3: CASSLGTGGMAGELFF. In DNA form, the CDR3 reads TGCGCCAGCAGCCTGGGGACAGGGGGAATGGCCGGGGAGCTGTTTTTT.

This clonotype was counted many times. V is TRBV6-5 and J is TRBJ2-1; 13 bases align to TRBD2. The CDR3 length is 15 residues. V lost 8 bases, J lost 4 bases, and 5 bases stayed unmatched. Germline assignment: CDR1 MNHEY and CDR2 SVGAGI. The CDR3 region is CASGKTSGGYNEQFF. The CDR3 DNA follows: TGTGCCAGCGGAAAGACTAGCGGGGGGTACAATGAGCAGTTCTTC.

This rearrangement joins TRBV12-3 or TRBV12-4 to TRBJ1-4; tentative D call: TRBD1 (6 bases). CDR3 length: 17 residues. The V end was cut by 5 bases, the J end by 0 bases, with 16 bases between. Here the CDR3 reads CASSGGGSIPTNEKLFF. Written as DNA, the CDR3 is TGTGCCAGCAGTGGGGGGGGCTCTATCCCAACTAATGAAAAACTGTTTTTT.

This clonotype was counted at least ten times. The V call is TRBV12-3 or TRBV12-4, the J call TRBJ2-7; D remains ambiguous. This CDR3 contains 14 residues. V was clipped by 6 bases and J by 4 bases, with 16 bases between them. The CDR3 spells CASSFGDGSYEQYF. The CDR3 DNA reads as TGTGCCAGCAGCTTCGGCGATGGAAGTTACGAGCAGTACTTC.

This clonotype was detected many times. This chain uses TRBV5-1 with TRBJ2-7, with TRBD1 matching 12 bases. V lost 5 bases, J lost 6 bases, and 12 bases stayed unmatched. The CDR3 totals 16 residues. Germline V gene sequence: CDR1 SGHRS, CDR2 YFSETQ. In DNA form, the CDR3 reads TGCGCCAGCAGTAATAACCCGGGACAGGGGGCGATCGAGCAGTACTTC. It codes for CASSNNPGQGAIEQYF.

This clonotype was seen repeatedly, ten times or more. In DNA, the CDR3 is TGCGCCAGCAGCTTGGACAGGGCCGGGGAGCTGTTTTTT. Translated: CASSLDRAGELFF. The chain employs TRBV5-1 and TRBJ2-2; D might be TRBD1 (6 bases). The CDR3 runs to 13 residues. CDR1 SGHRS and CDR2 YFSETQ come from the germline V gene. V was clipped by 0 bases and J by 6 bases, with 6 bases between them.

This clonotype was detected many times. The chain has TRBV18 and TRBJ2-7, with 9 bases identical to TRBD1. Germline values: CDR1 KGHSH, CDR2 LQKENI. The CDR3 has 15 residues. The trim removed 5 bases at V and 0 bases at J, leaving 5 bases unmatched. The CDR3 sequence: CASSNDRGVSYEQYF. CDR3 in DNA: TGTGCCAGCTCAAATGACAGGGGGGTCTCCTACGAGCAGTACTTC.

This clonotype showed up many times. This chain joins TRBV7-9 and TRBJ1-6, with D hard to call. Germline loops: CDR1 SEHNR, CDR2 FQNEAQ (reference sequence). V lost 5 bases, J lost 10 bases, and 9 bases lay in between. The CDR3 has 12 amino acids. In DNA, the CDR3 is TGTGCCAGCAGCCCGAGAGAATCACCCCTCCACTTT. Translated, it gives CASSPRESPLHF.

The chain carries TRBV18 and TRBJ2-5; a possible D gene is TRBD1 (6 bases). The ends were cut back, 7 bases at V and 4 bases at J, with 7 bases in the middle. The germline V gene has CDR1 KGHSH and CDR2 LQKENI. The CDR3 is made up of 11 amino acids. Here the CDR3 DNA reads TGTGCCAGCTTAGGGGGAGAGACCCAGTACTTC. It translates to CASLGGETQYF.

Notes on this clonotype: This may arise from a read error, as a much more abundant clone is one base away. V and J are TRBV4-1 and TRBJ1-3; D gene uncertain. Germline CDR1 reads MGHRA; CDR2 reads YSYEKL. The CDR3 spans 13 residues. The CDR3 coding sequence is TGCGCCAGCAGCCAAGAACGGGGAAACACCATGTATTTT. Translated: CASSQERGNTMYF.

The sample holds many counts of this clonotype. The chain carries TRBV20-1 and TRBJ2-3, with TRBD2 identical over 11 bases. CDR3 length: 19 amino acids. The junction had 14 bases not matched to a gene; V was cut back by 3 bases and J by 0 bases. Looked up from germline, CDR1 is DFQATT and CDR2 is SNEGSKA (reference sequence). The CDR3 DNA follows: TGCAGTGCTAGCCCCCGGCTAGCGGGAGGAATCCGTAGCACAGATACGCAGTATTTT. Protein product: CSASPRLAGGIRSTDTQYF.

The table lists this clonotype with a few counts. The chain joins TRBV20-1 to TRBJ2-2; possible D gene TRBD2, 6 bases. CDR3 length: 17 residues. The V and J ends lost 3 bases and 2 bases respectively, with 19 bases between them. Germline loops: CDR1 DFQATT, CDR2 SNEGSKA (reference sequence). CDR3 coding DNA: TGCAGTGCTAGGGGCGGGAAGGGCCGACCAAACACCGGGGAGCTGTTTTTT. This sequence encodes CSARGGKGRPNTGELFF.